This T cell receptor (beta chain) stems from a study of T cell responses to AZD1222 COVID-19 vaccine. General study points: Baseline seropositivity occurred in only a handful of AZD1222 recipients. Females outnumbered males among donors, who were mostly white British; clonal diversity was possibly underestimated. Regions 160-218 and 743-854 held dominance among vaccine-associated CD4 TCRs, which spanned spike.

Only in-frame clones appear in the TCRdb table, and some are missing; sequencing was by immunoSEQ multiplex PCR. Among 100,000 to 120,000 clones listed, about four fifths were seen once. The CDR3 consists of 15 residues. V was shortened by 7 bases and J by 0 bases, with 13 bases between the two germline ends. The germline CDR1 and CDR2 sequences are SNHLY and FYNNEI. Concerning this clone itself: Its antigen remains unidentified.

The V gene is TRBV2, the J gene TRBJ1-3; D gene uncertain. The receptor was derived from an adult in good health. This specimen consisted of peripheral blood, obtained on day 0 of AZD1222 vaccination. The CDR3 sequence is CASTGSGSSGNTIYF. For the CDR3, the DNA is TGTGCCAGCACCGGTTCGGGGAGCTCTGGAAACACCATATATTTT.